The 6 T cell receptor beta chains listed next were all sequenced from one sample in a study of blood T cell repertoires in COVID-19. TCRdb's copy holds only in-frame clones and misses some; the assay was immunoSEQ multiplex PCR. The sample consists of 240,000 or so clones, 81% of them appearing once. Material: peripheral blood. These receptors were taken from a woman older than 75 with COVID-19, enrolled during active disease.

This clone has a handful of counts. The chain employs TRBV7-9 and TRBJ1-1; no clear D. The CDR3 extends over 13 amino acids. V was trimmed by 7 bases and J by 4 bases, leaving 13 bases between them. Germline CDR1 and CDR2: SEHNR and FQNEAQ (reference sequence). In DNA form, the CDR3 reads TGTGCCAGCAAACTTACCGGGTCCACTGAAGCTTTCTTT. Its protein is CASKLTGSTEAFF. Drawing the rest from reference TRBV7-9 and TRBJ1-1, the complete variable domain is DTGVSQNPRHKITKRGQNVTFRCDPISEHNRLYWYRQTLGQGPEFLTYFQNEAQLEKSRLLSDRFSAERPKGSFSTLEIQRTEQGDSAMYLCASKLTGSTEAFFGQGTRLTVV.

This sequence joins TRBV4-2 and TRBJ1-2; no definite D call. With 0 bases removed from V and 7 bases from J, the gap between germline ends came to 15 bases. Per germline, CDR1 LGHNA and CDR2 YNFKEQ. The CDR3 sequence is 15 residues long. The CDR3 bases are TGTGCCAGCAGCCAAGACGGGATCCGCGGCGGTGGCTACACCTTC. It codes for CASSQDGIRGGGYTF.

The chain couples TRBV3-1 (or the pseudogene TRBV3-2) to TRBJ1-4; D may be TRBD1 (5 bases). The V end lost 4 bases, the J end lost 0 bases, and 9 bases lay between the germline ends. The CDR3 runs to 15 residues. CDR1 is LGHDT and CDR2 is YNNKEL in the germline V gene (reference sequence). The CDR3 here is CASSPRGATNEKLFF. DNA of the CDR3: TGTGCCAGCAGCCCCCGGGGGGCAACTAATGAAAAACTGTTTTTT.

V gene TRBV24-1 combines with J gene TRBJ2-1; D perhaps matches TRBD2 (6 bases). Per the germline V gene, CDR1 is KGHDR and CDR2 is SFDVKD. The CDR3 has 14 residues. The ends were cut back, 5 bases at V and 4 bases at J, with 11 bases in the middle. The chain's CDR3 is CATSGGGGYNEQFF. CDR3 in DNA: TGTGCCACCAGTGGGGGAGGAGGTTACAATGAGCAGTTCTTC.

This clone appeared a single time. The chain employs TRBV5-1 and TRBJ1-1, with D possibly being TRBD1 (6 bases). V lost 4 bases to trimming and J lost 1 base, with 17 bases between them. CDR1 is SGHRS and CDR2 is YFSETQ in the germline V gene. The length of the CDR3 is 16 residues. The DNA for the CDR3 is TGCGCCAGCAGCCTGGAAGGGGGTCTCCCGAACACTGAAGCTTTCTTT. This codes for CASSLEGGLPNTEAFF.

The V gene is TRBV7-2, the J gene TRBJ1-6, with 7 bases fitting TRBD1. There are 15 residues in the CDR3. The V gene end was trimmed by 7 bases and the J gene end by 7 bases; junction bases not matched to a gene: 10. Germline V gene data show CDR1 as SGHTA and CDR2 as FQGNSA. In nucleotides, the CDR3 is TGTGCCAGCACACCCCGACAGGGAGGCAATTCACCCCTCCACTTT. It yields the protein CASTPRQGGNSPLHF.